This T cell receptor (beta chain) was captured by sequencing in a study of blood T cell repertoires in COVID-19. V lost 5 bases, J lost 5 bases, and 9 bases lay in between. CDR3 length equals 13 residues. The V gene's germline CDR1 is MNHEY and CDR2 SMNVEV (reference sequence). Here immunoSEQ multiplex PCR was the method, and the copy in TCRdb shows in-frame clones only, minus some. This table has under 350,000 clones, approximately 86% appearing once. Sequences were obtained from peripheral blood. The receptor's source is a man between 70 and 80 years old with acute or convalescent COVID-19. This chain joins TRBV27 and TRBJ2-2; D ambiguous. This chain's CDR3 is CASSRVGTGELFF. In nucleotides, the CDR3 is TGTGCCAGCAGTCGGGTTGGGACCGGGGAGCTGTTTTTT.